This T cell receptor beta chain is drawn from a study of Ad26.COV2.S vaccination and SARS-CoV-2 variants. V was pared by 7 bases and J by 3 bases, with 12 bases between. In germline, CDR1 is MNHEY, CDR2 SVGAGI. The CDR3 has 13 amino acids. Profiled with immunoSEQ multiplex PCR; TCRdb holds only in-frame clones, not every one. The profile shows 300,000 to 450,000 clones, approximately 90% of them singletons. This sample comprised peripheral blood, obtained after recovery from COVID-19. The TCR was taken from a human donor who had recovered from COVID-19. The chain recombines TRBV6-5 with TRBJ1-1; D unresolved. The CDR3 loop is CASMIEEDTEAFF. The CDR3, as DNA: TGTGCCAGCATGATCGAGGAGGACACTGAAGCTTTCTTT.